What follows are 8 T cell receptor beta chains derived from one specimen sequenced in a study of blood T cell repertoires in COVID-19 (TCRdb year 2020). Libraries came from the immunoSEQ multiplex PCR assay. This is the immuneACCESS table as TCRdb keeps it, with only in-frame sequences that have V and J called. A part of the clones is gone; compared with another copy, unresolved V genes explain less than half, and the rest is unexplained. A total of 250,000 or so clones appear in this sample, 80% to 90% of them only once. The ten biggest clones cover roughly 4% of the sample. The sequencing input was peripheral blood. These receptors all stem from a man between 50 and 59 years old with acute or convalescent COVID-19.

The chain joins TRBV11-2 to TRBJ2-5; 7 bases match TRBD2. CDR1 and CDR2 (germline): SGHAT, FQNNGV. The CDR3 sequence is 15 residues long. V lost 3 bases, J lost 2 bases, and 6 bases stayed unmatched. The CDR3 is CASSFGPSGQETQYF. The CDR3 bases are TGTGCCAGCAGCTTTGGCCCTAGCGGACAAGAGACCCAGTACTTC.

The chain uses TRBV6-5 and TRBJ1-3; TRBD1 might be the D (6 bases). The CDR3 has 14 amino acids. Per the germline V gene, CDR1 is MNHEY and CDR2 is SVGAGI. V lost 6 bases, J lost 4 bases, and 13 bases lay in between. The DNA for the CDR3 is TGTGCCAGCAGGGACGGACAGCCAGGAAACACCATATATTTT. Translation gives CASRDGQPGNTIYF.

The chain joins TRBV24-1 to TRBJ2-2; 8 bases are a match to TRBD1. CDR3 length: 14 residues. With V trimmed by 7 bases and J by 4 bases, 4 bases remained unmatched. Per germline, CDR1 KGHDR and CDR2 SFDVKD. In DNA, the CDR3 is TGTGCCACCAGCGGACAGGGACCCACCGGGGAGCTGTTTTTT. This codes for CATSGQGPTGELFF.

DNA of the CDR3: TGTGCCAGCAGCCAGGGACTAGCCGCCCCCGGGGAGCTGTTTTTT. Translated, it gives CASSQGLAAPGELFF. The chain links TRBV3-1 (or the pseudogene TRBV3-2) to TRBJ2-2, with TRBD2 identical over 9 bases. The CDR3 runs to 15 residues. Trimming at V came to 3 bases and at J to 6 bases, leaving 5 bases not matched to a gene. Germline-derived CDR1 and CDR2 are LGHDT and YNNKEL (reference sequence).

The chain uses TRBV7-9 and TRBJ1-3; D not certain. V was cut by 1 base and J by 0 bases, with 10 bases left in between. The CDR3 extends over 16 amino acids. Per germline, CDR1 SEHNR and CDR2 FQNEAQ (reference sequence). CDR3 DNA sequence: TGTGCCAGCAGCTTAGACATTTTCGCCTCTGGAAACACCATATATTTT. Translating it yields CASSLDIFASGNTIYF.

The chain uses TRBV7-3 and TRBJ2-3; 8 bases fit TRBD2. The J segment lost 2 bases and the V segment lost 2 bases, leaving 15 bases of the junction unmatched. The CDR3 has 19 amino acids. In germline, CDR1 is SGHTA, CDR2 FQGTGA. The CDR3 nucleotides read TGTGCCAGCAGCTTAGTCGGGGGTGCGGGAGCGGGAGTCACAGATACGCAGTATTTT. It yields the protein CASSLVGGAGAGVTDTQYF.

The rearrangement links TRBV10-3 to TRBJ2-3; 11 bases match TRBD1. Trimming took 5 bases from V and 1 from J; bases not matched to a gene: 5. Germline V CDR1 and CDR2: ENHRY, SYGVKD. This CDR3 has 16 residues. CDR3 coding DNA: TGTGCCATCAGTCCGCTGGGACAGGGGGGCACAGATACGCAGTATTTT. Amino acids: CAISPLGQGGTDTQYF.

The gene calls are TRBV5-1 and TRBJ1-1; TRBD1 might be the D (6 bases). The V end lost 2 bases, the J end lost 0 bases, and 8 bases lay between the germline ends. Looked up from germline, CDR1 is SGHRS and CDR2 is YFSETQ. The CDR3 has 14 residues. The CDR3 spells CASSFQGLNTEAFF. DNA of the CDR3: TGCGCCAGCAGCTTCCAGGGGCTGAACACTGAAGCTTTCTTT.